This T cell receptor beta chain is drawn from a study of PD-1 blockade in classical Hodgkin lymphoma. Study in general: The study gave patients nivolumab 3 mg/kg intravenously every 2 weeks.

Repertoires were generated with immunoSEQ multiplex PCR, while TCRdb's copy carries only in-frame clones and drops some. This table holds around 46,000 clones, about 78% found once. A note on this clone: Its antigen remains unidentified.

J was trimmed by 7 bases and V by 1 base; bases with no gene match: 6. This CDR3 contains 13 residues. Germline V gene lookup returns CDR1 GTSNPN and CDR2 SVGIG (reference sequence). Every one of the patients relapsed after autologous stem cell transplantation (brentuximab vedotin exposure was variable). The patients, who had relapsed/refractory classical Hodgkin lymphoma, achieved best responses of complete response, partial response or progressive disease. Study outcomes and limitations: In newly diagnosed patients, baseline TCR diversity was reportedly below that of healthy donors.

This clonotype originated in a human donor with classical Hodgkin lymphoma. The sequencing here drew on peripheral blood mononuclear cells (PBMCs), taken before the second cycle of nivolumab. The chain has TRBV30 and TRBJ1-2; 7 bases fit TRBD1. In DNA, the CDR3 is TGTGCCTGGAGTGAGGACAGGTATGGTGGCTACACCTTC. It yields the protein CAWSEDRYGGYTF.